Described below is a single T cell receptor beta chain sequence and its context. Its antigen is currently unknown. At one of its ends the junction is not consistent with the germline gene, which may arise from a read error. The sample is drawn from a study of CD8+ T cells in alopecia areata. Sequencing used cDNA as its template, made by extracting RNA and reverse transcribing it. TCRdb's copy holds only in-frame clones and misses some; the assay was immunoSEQ multiplex PCR. Here the sample spans roughly 120,000 clones, 56% being singletons. Overall study results and limits: Scalp and blood samples kept many expanded lesional clones throughout tofacitinib.

Germline CDR1 is SGHVS and CDR2 is FQNEAQ. The CDR3 has 14 amino acids. Treatment meaning: oral pan-JAK inhibitor, 5-10 mg twice daily. This sequence was found in a human donor with alopecia areata. This specimen was CD4+ T cells sorted from blood, taken at week 24, from a patient treated with tofacitinib. The chain is built from TRBV7-8 and TRBJ1-1; D is perhaps TRBD1 (6 bases). The CDR3 DNA reads as TGTGCCAGCAGCCCCACAGGGTACCAGCCTGAGGCTTTCTTT. This translates into CASSPTGYQPEAFF.